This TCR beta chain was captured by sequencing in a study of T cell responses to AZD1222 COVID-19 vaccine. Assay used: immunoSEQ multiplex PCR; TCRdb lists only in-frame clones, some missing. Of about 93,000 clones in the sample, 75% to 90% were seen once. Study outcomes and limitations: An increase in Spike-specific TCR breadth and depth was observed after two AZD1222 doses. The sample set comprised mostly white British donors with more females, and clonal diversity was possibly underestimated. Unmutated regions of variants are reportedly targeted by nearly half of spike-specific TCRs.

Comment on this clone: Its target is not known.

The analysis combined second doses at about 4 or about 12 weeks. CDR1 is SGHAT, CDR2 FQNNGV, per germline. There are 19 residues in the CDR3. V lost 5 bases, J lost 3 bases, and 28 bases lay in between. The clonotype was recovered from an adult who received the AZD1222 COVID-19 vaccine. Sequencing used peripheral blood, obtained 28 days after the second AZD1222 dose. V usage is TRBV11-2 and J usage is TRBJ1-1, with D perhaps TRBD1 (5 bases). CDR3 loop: CASSQYLWPPQRGYTEAFF. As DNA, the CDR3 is TGTGCCAGCAGCCAGTACCTCTGGCCCCCCCAAAGGGGATACACTGAAGCTTTCTTT.